The 30 T cell receptor beta chains reported below all come from one sample, sequenced in a study of CD8+CD57+ T cells in acquired aplastic anemia. Genomic DNA templated the TCR beta VDJ and CDR3 profiling. TCRdb called the reads again in MiXCR, with one record for every CDR3 protein. This repertoire shows around 430,000 distinct CDR3 sequences, approximately 32% found once; its top ten account for around 0.82%. In patients chosen for sequencing, flow cytometry had shown CD8+CD57+ cell expansion. Sample: sorted CD4+, CD8+, or CD8+CD57+ T cells (not recorded which) from PBMCs. These receptors originate from a human donor with aplastic anemia.

Comment on this clonotype: With a much larger clone just one base away, this may be a read error. The chain combines TRBV19 with TRBJ1-5, with 8 bases matching TRBD1. The V segment lost 5 bases and the J segment 3 bases; nucleotides outside the gene matches: 12. The CDR3 extends over 17 amino acids. CDR1 is LNHDA, CDR2 SQIVND, per germline (reference sequence). CDR3 sequence: CASSLDGRGRNNQPQHF. CDR3 coding DNA: TGTGCCAGTAGTCTGGACGGCAGGGGGCGAAACAATCAGCCCCAGCATTTT.

The chain is built from TRBV6-1 and TRBJ1-3; 9 bases are a match to TRBD1. The CDR3 covers 16 residues. In germline, CDR1 is MNHNS, CDR2 SASEGT. V lost 1 base to trimming and J lost 4 bases; unmatched junction nucleotides: 5. This CDR3 reads CASSEESGTGGNTIYF. CDR3 DNA sequence: TGTGCCAGCAGTGAAGAGTCCGGGACAGGGGGAAACACCATATATTTT.

There are many counts of this clonotype. This chain uses TRBV19 with TRBJ2-7, with 8 bases identical to TRBD1. The ends lost 10 bases at V and 0 bases at J; junction bases unmatched: 8. The CDR3 totals 14 residues. Per germline, CDR1 LNHDA and CDR2 SQIVND (reference sequence). The CDR3 reads CATRQGQSSYEQYF. Here the CDR3 DNA reads TGTGCCACAAGACAGGGGCAAAGCTCCTACGAGCAGTACTTC.

This clonotype was counted at least ten times. This chain uses TRBV19 with TRBJ2-7; TRBD2 is a possible D gene (6 bases). With 5 bases removed from V and 4 bases from J, the gap between germline ends came to 15 bases. CDR3 length: 14 amino acids. CDR1 and CDR2 from the germline V gene are LNHDA and SQIVND (reference sequence). For the CDR3, the DNA is TGTGCCAGTAGTCCCCATCATGGAGGGTACGAGCAGTACTTC. It is translated as CASSPHHGGYEQYF.

This clonotype was observed at least ten times. CDR3 nucleotides: TGTGCCAGTGGATCGCAGGCCTCCCTACGGAACACCATATATTTT. Translated: CASGSQASLRNTIYF. The V gene is TRBV19, the J gene TRBJ1-3; D is uncertain. CDR1 is LNHDA and CDR2 is SQIVND in the germline V gene (reference sequence). V was shortened by 8 bases and J by 7 bases, with 21 bases between the two germline ends. The CDR3 spans 15 residues.

This clonotype was counted only a few times. The chain carries TRBV6-1 and TRBJ1-2; D remains ambiguous. V was shortened by 7 bases and J by 2 bases, with 17 bases between the two germline ends. The CDR3 covers 15 residues. Germline V CDR1 and CDR2: MNHNS, SASEGT. In nucleotides, the CDR3 is TGTGCCAGCAACATGGACGGAGACCTAAACTATGGCTACACCTTC. Amino acids: CASNMDGDLNYGYTF.

V usage is TRBV20-1 and J usage is TRBJ2-7, with 13 positions matching TRBD2. Germline V gene data show CDR1 as DFQATT and CDR2 as SNEGSKA (reference sequence). Losses at the gene ends were 0 bases for V and 1 base for J; bases not matched to a gene: 6. The CDR3 length is 17 residues. This CDR3 reads CSARDGETSGRSYEQYF. CDR3 bases: TGCAGTGCTAGAGATGGGGAGACTAGCGGGAGGTCCTACGAGCAGTACTTC.

The chain recombines TRBV2 with TRBJ1-1; TRBD1 is a possible D gene (5 bases). CDR3 length: 14 residues. From germline, CDR1 is SNHLY and CDR2 FYNNEI. V shed 3 bases and J shed 3 bases, with 11 bases lying between them. CDR3 amino acids: CASSEHRYDTEAFF. As DNA, the CDR3 is TGTGCCAGCAGTGAGCACAGGTATGACACTGAAGCTTTCTTT.

The genes are TRBV9 and TRBJ1-1; 7 bases line up with TRBD1. V gave up 0 bases and J gave up 6 bases; unmatched junction bases: 5. CDR3 length: 14 amino acids. Germline CDR1 is SGDLS and CDR2 is YYNGEE. Here the CDR3 reads CASSVGQGGPEAFF. CDR3 in DNA: TGTGCCAGCAGCGTAGGACAGGGTGGTCCTGAAGCTTTCTTT.

This clonotype was observed many times. This chain uses TRBV9 with TRBJ1-2; D unresolved. V was pared by 4 bases and J by 4 bases, with 8 bases between. Germline V lookup: CDR1 SGDLS, CDR2 YYNGEE. CDR3 length: 12 amino acids. The CDR3 sequence: CASSTVSYGYTF. CDR3 DNA sequence: TGTGCCAGCAGCACAGTAAGCTATGGCTACACCTTC.

This clonotype was recorded a few times. This chain connects TRBV2 to TRBJ1-6; D unclear. V gave up 5 bases and J gave up 0 bases, with 17 bases separating them. The germline CDR1 and CDR2 sequences are SNHLY and FYNNEI. The CDR3 consists of 18 residues. CDR3 in amino acids: CASSLFGVDVSYNSPLHF. CDR3 DNA sequence: TGTGCCAGCAGTTTATTTGGTGTAGATGTCTCCTATAATTCACCCCTCCACTTT.

V and J are TRBV4-1 and TRBJ2-5; tentatively, D is TRBD2 (5 bases). Germline V gene lookup returns CDR1 MGHRA and CDR2 YSYEKL. Between the trimmed V and J ends, which lost 5 bases and 5 bases, there was a span of 15 bases. There are 14 residues in the CDR3. In DNA form, the CDR3 reads TGCGCCAGCAGCTCAGAGGGTCCTAAGGAGACCCAGTACTTC. As protein: CASSSEGPKETQYF.

On this clonotype itself: This may come from a read error, since a much larger clone is one base off. J is TRBJ2-7 and V is TRBV7-2; D is undetermined. Germline assignment: CDR1 SGHTA and CDR2 FQGNSA. The CDR3 sequence is 15 residues long. V was shortened by 5 bases and J by 0 bases, with 14 bases between the two germline ends. The CDR3 is CASSRAGLASYEQYF. Written as DNA, the CDR3 is TGTGCCAGCAGCAGGGCAGGCCTGGCCTCCTACGAGCAGTACTTC.

Only a few counts were recorded for this clonotype. The V and J genes are TRBV12-3 or TRBV12-4 and TRBJ1-6; D is uncertain. Trimming pared 5 bases from V and 7 bases from J, leaving 18 bases between. The CDR3 is 16 amino acids. CDR3 sequence (DNA): TGTGCCAGCAGTCCCGCTGCCCTTAGGGTGAATTCACCCCTCCACTTT. Its translation is CASSPAALRVNSPLHF.

The J gene is TRBJ1-6, the V gene TRBV6-1; TRBD1 agrees at 9 bases. The CDR3 runs to 18 residues. The junction had 12 bases not matched to a gene; V was cut back by 6 bases and J by 3 bases. Germline V lookup: CDR1 MNHNS, CDR2 SASEGT. This CDR3 is CASRPHTGTGNYNSPLHF. The DNA of the CDR3 is TGTGCCAGCAGACCTCATACCGGGACAGGGAACTATAATTCACCCCTCCACTTT.

The V call is TRBV9, the J call TRBJ1-1; D is undetermined. The CDR3 is 14 amino acids. Germline CDR1 reads SGDLS; CDR2 reads YYNGEE. V was pared by 3 bases and J by 0 bases, with 9 bases between. CDR3 residues: CASSAETLNTEAFF. The CDR3 coding sequence is TGTGCCAGCAGCGCCGAAACTCTGAACACTGAAGCTTTCTTT.

This clonotype was found a few times. The genes are TRBV7-2 and TRBJ2-1, with D possibly being TRBD1 or TRBD2 (5 bases each). From germline, CDR1 is SGHTA and CDR2 FQGNSA. Trimming took 3 bases from V and 10 from J, leaving 10 bases between them. This CDR3 has 12 residues. The DNA of the CDR3 is TGTGCCAGCAGCTTCGGGGCATTGGAGCAGTTCTTC. Its translation is CASSFGALEQFF.

This clonotype has just a few counts. The chain combines TRBV20-1 with TRBJ2-1; tentative D call: TRBD2 (5 bases). The CDR3 has 14 residues. Germline-derived CDR1 and CDR2 are DFQATT and SNEGSKA (reference sequence). The CDR3 loop is CSAGILPSYNEQFF. The CDR3 DNA reads TGCAGCGCCGGGATCCTGCCTTCCTACAATGAGCAGTTCTTC.

The chain has TRBV5-1 and TRBJ2-4; 12 nucleotides line up with TRBD1. This CDR3 has 13 residues. Per the germline V gene, CDR1 is SGHRS and CDR2 is YFSETQ. V lost 5 bases and J lost 8; bases outside the gene matches: 2. CDR3 region: CASRGQGADIQYF. The CDR3 DNA is TGCGCCAGCAGGGGACAGGGGGCGGACATTCAGTACTTC.

In its sample, this clonotype was seen many times. This chain joins TRBV9 and TRBJ1-5; TRBD1 agrees at 7 bases. Per the germline V gene, CDR1 is SGDLS and CDR2 is YYNGEE. There are 15 residues in the CDR3. The V segment lost 4 bases and the J segment 6 bases; nucleotides outside the gene matches: 10. The CDR3 nucleotides read TGTGCCAGCAGCCCGCTGGCAGGGGGTGGTCAGCCCCAGCATTTT. It codes for CASSPLAGGGQPQHF.

This clonotype was observed a handful of times. The rearrangement links TRBV24-1 to TRBJ1-4, with 7 bases identical to TRBD1. The V segment lost 4 bases and the J segment 7 bases; nucleotides outside the gene matches: 2. This CDR3 comprises 13 residues. From germline, CDR1 is KGHDR and CDR2 SFDVKD. DNA for the CDR3: TGTGCCACCAGTGACCCAGGGGGTGAAAAACTGTTTTTT. Its protein product is CATSDPGGEKLFF.

This clonotype was detected ten times or more. The chain uses TRBV9 and TRBJ1-1; D not certain. Trimming stripped 0 bases from V and 6 bases from J, with 9 bases between. This CDR3 has 13 amino acids. Germline V lookup: CDR1 SGDLS, CDR2 YYNGEE. The CDR3 region is CASSVEGFAEAFF. The CDR3 DNA reads as TGTGCCAGCAGCGTAGAAGGGTTCGCTGAAGCTTTCTTT.

This clonotype was observed at least ten times. J is TRBJ1-5 and V is TRBV20-1; D not resolved. The V gene's germline CDR1 is DFQATT and CDR2 SNEGSKA (reference sequence). V was shortened by 6 bases and J by 0 bases, with 9 bases between the two germline ends. This CDR3 is built from 13 residues. CDR3 in DNA: TGCAGTGCCATAGAGAATAGCAATCAGCCCCAGCATTTT. Translation gives CSAIENSNQPQHF.

This clonotype appeared many times. The chain is built from TRBV20-1 and TRBJ1-6; D not certain. Per germline, CDR1 DFQATT and CDR2 SNEGSKA (reference sequence). CDR3 size: 13 residues. Trimming took off 6 bases at V and 10 bases at J, with 16 bases between the two ends. CDR3 sequence reads: CSATRQAESPLHF. CDR3 nucleotides: TGCAGTGCCACTCGGCAGGCTGAATCACCCCTCCACTTT.

The chain is built from TRBV2 and TRBJ2-2; TRBD1 aligns across 7 bases. The CDR3 is made up of 13 amino acids. Germline lookup yields CDR1 SNHLY and CDR2 FYNNEI. V lost 4 bases, J lost 10 bases, and 6 bases stayed unmatched. This CDR3 reads CASSGVDRLELFF. CDR3 DNA sequence: TGTGCCAGCAGTGGGGTGGACAGGCTGGAGCTGTTTTTT.

In this sample, this clonotype turned up many times. The V and J genes are TRBV6-4 and TRBJ1-5; D unclear. This CDR3 spans 9 amino acids. V gave up 10 bases and J gave up 5 bases, with 3 bases separating them. Per the germline V gene, CDR1 is MRHNA and CDR2 is SNTAGT. The CDR3 sequence is CATDQPQHF. The CDR3 DNA sequence: TGTGCCACCGATCAGCCCCAGCATTTT.

The V and J genes are TRBV14 and TRBJ2-7, with D possibly matching TRBD1 (5 bases). The CDR3 totals 15 residues. Germline CDR1 SGHDN, CDR2 FVKESK. Trimming removed 1 base at V and 3 bases at J, with 13 bases between. CDR3 DNA: TGTGCCAGCAGCCAAGGGGCCAGGGCACGCTACGAGCAGTACTTC. Protein sequence: CASSQGARARYEQYF.

The chain employs TRBV5-6 and TRBJ1-1; D is undetermined. V was trimmed by 0 bases and J by 4 bases, leaving 10 bases between them. Germline values: CDR1 SGHDT, CDR2 YYEEEE. The CDR3 has 14 residues. The CDR3 here is CASSLVGRVTEAFF. The CDR3 DNA reads TGTGCCAGCAGCTTGGTAGGGAGGGTCACTGAAGCTTTCTTT.

This clonotype was picked up a small number of times. The V gene is TRBV2, the J gene TRBJ1-4; 10 positions match TRBD1. The J segment lost 8 bases and the V segment lost 2 bases, leaving 5 bases of the junction unmatched. CDR1 SNHLY and CDR2 FYNNEI come from the germline V gene. This CDR3 region has 15 residues. The CDR3 loop is CASSERGTGDEKLFF. DNA for the CDR3: TGTGCCAGCAGTGAAAGGGGGACAGGGGACGAAAAACTGTTTTTT.

In this sample, this clonotype turned up a few times. The chain's CDR3 is CASSSGQGPKQFF. CDR3 in DNA: TGTGCCAGCAGTTCAGGACAGGGGCCTAAGCAGTTCTTC. The J gene is TRBJ2-1, the V gene TRBV6-5; 9 nucleotides line up with TRBD1. Per germline, CDR1 MNHEY and CDR2 SVGAGI. Trimming at V came to 4 bases and at J to 11 bases, leaving 6 bases not matched to a gene. This CDR3 spans 13 amino acids.